These 10 T cell receptor beta chains were all obtained from the same sample, sequenced in a study of CD4+ T cells in melanoma. Clones were sequenced by immunoSEQ multiplex PCR, and TCRdb holds only the in-frame ones, with some missing. The sample includes about 11,000 clones, more than 60% seen only once; the top ten take roughly 10%. Sequences were obtained from cells from a culture (not recorded whether cultured in vitro). These receptor sequences come from a human donor with melanoma.

The rearrangement joins TRBV6-5 to TRBJ2-3, with TRBD2 as a possible D gene (5 bases). This CDR3 is built from 15 residues. Germline lookup yields CDR1 MNHEY and CDR2 SVGAGI. Trimming removed 2 bases from V and 0 bases from J, with 9 bases in between. The CDR3 protein is CASSYRTGSTDTQYF. The CDR3 DNA is TGTGCCAGCAGTTACCGGACTGGCAGCACAGATACGCAGTATTTT.

A remark on this clone: It may be a read error: a sequence one base away is much more abundant. This chain joins TRBV5-6 and TRBJ2-7; TRBD2 matches 10 bases. The CDR3 is 14 residues long. With 3 bases clipped from V and 3 bases from J, the junction kept 3 bases outside the gene matches. Germline values: CDR1 SGHDT, CDR2 YYEEEE. The CDR3 protein is CASSSIAGGYEQYF. The CDR3 DNA reads as TGTGCCAGCAGCTCCATAGCGGGGGGCTACGAGCAGTACTTC.

This chain links TRBV7-9 with TRBJ2-1; possibly TRBD2 for D (5 bases). This CDR3 contains 12 residues. CDR1 is SEHNR, CDR2 FQNEAQ, per germline (reference sequence). Trimming took off 5 bases at V and 8 bases at J, with 10 bases between the two ends. The CDR3 nucleotides are TGTGCCAGCAGCCTGGACTGGGATGAGCAGTTCTTC. It translates to CASSLDWDEQFF.

The sample holds a few counts of this clone. This rearrangement joins TRBV4-1 to TRBJ2-1; TRBD2 aligns across 8 bases. The junction had 4 bases not matched to a gene; V was cut back by 1 base and J by 2 bases. The CDR3 totals 16 residues. Germline CDR1 MGHRA, CDR2 YSYEKL. DNA of the CDR3: TGCGCCAGCAGCCAAGGAGCGGGGGCGCCCTACAATGAGCAGTTCTTC. It specifies CASSQGAGAPYNEQFF.

The rearrangement links TRBV5-6 to TRBJ1-2; D gene ambiguous. The CDR3 totals 14 residues. The V end lost 4 bases, the J end lost 0 bases, and 10 bases lay between the germline ends. The germline V gene has CDR1 SGHDT and CDR2 YYEEEE. The CDR3 coding sequence is TGTGCCAGCAGCCCCCCCGGTACTAACTATGGCTACACCTTC. Encoded protein: CASSPPGTNYGYTF.

The chain employs TRBV19 and TRBJ1-2; D is unresolved. This CDR3 is 15 amino acids long. V was cut by 2 bases and J by 6 bases, with 16 bases left in between. The germline CDR1 and CDR2 sequences are LNHDA and SQIVND (reference sequence). The CDR3 reads CASSITPGVGHGYTF. In DNA, the CDR3 is TGTGCCAGTAGTATAACGCCCGGGGTCGGTCATGGCTACACCTTC.

The chain links TRBV7-9 to TRBJ1-5; D unclear. This CDR3 region has 12 residues. Per germline, CDR1 SEHNR and CDR2 FQNEAQ (reference sequence). V was shortened by 0 bases and J by 7 bases, with 4 bases between the two germline ends. This CDR3 is CASSLAGQPQHF. As DNA, the CDR3 is TGTGCCAGCAGCTTAGCAGGACAGCCCCAGCATTTT.

As concerns this clone: One end of the junction fails to match germline, which may point to a read error. The chain employs TRBV7-7 and TRBJ2-1; 10 positions match TRBD2. The CDR3 contains 15 residues. Germline values: CDR1 SSHAT, CDR2 FNYEAQ (reference sequence). The CDR3 nucleotides are TGTGCTAGCAGCCCGGGAGCGGGGGGGTACAATGAGCAGTTCTTC. Amino acid sequence: CASSPGAGGYNEQFF.

The chain employs TRBV7-6 and TRBJ1-1; D might be TRBD1 (5 bases). V lost 5 bases and J lost 0, with 13 bases in between. The CDR3 is 15 residues long. Germline-derived CDR1 and CDR2 are SGHVS and FNYEAQ. The CDR3 DNA reads TGTGCCAGCAGCCGAACAGGAGCAATGAACACTGAAGCTTTCTTT. Amino acid sequence: CASSRTGAMNTEAFF. Complete variable domain (other parts from reference TRBV7-6 and TRBJ1-1): GAGVSQSPRYKVTKRGQDVALRCDPISGHVSLYWYRQALGQGPEFLTYFNYEAQQDKSGLPNDRFSAERPEGSISTLTIQRTEQRDSAMYRCASSRTGAMNTEAFFGQGTRLTVV.

This clone was recorded only once. This chain joins TRBV2 and TRBJ2-6; 10 positions agree with TRBD1. This CDR3 has 17 residues. The germline V gene encodes CDR1 SNHLY and CDR2 FYNNEI. J was trimmed by 1 base and V by 4 bases; bases with no gene match: 4. The CDR3: CASSVDRGASGANVLTF. DNA for the CDR3: TGTGCCAGCAGTGTGGACAGGGGGGCGTCTGGGGCCAACGTCCTGACTTTC.